This TCR beta chain was captured by sequencing in a study of identical twins. In its sample, this clonotype was seen a few times. Template switching created a universal primer site, and the cDNA included unique molecular identifiers. TCRdb reprocessed the 5' RACE reads with MiXCR, giving one entry per CDR3 protein. The data show 1.5 million to 2 million distinct CDR3 sequences, 25% to 35% seen once. This CDR3 region has 14 residues. The V segment lost 4 bases and the J segment 2 bases; nucleotides outside the gene matches: 3. The germline gives CDR1 DFQATT, CDR2 SNEGSKA (reference sequence). The clonotype comes from a newborn girl in good health. The chain links TRBV20-1 to TRBJ1-5, with 9 bases matching TRBD1. The specimen sequenced was cord blood. CDR3 loop: CSATRTGGNQPQHF. CDR3 DNA sequence: TGCAGTGCTACCCGGACAGGGGGCAATCAGCCCCAGCATTTT.